The 17 T cell receptor beta chains presented below share a single source sample, sequenced in a study of blood T cell repertoires in COVID-19. The data were produced by immunoSEQ multiplex PCR, yet TCRdb's version contains in-frame clones alone and is incomplete. Among roughly 250,000 clones listed, around 90% were seen once. The sequencing input was peripheral blood. These TCRs come from a person under 35 with COVID-19, enrolled during active disease.

This rearrangement joins TRBV2 to TRBJ1-1; D is possibly TRBD1 (6 bases). The ends were cut back, 8 bases at V and 1 base at J, with 8 bases in the middle. Germline values: CDR1 SNHLY, CDR2 FYNNEI. The CDR3 loop spans 12 amino acids. For the CDR3, the DNA is TGTGCCAGCCGCAGGGGGAACACTGAAGCTTTCTTT. Its protein is CASRRGNTEAFF.

The chain recombines TRBV24-1 with TRBJ1-2; no clear D. The CDR3 contains 12 residues. CDR1 and CDR2 from the germline V gene are KGHDR and SFDVKD. Trimming left V 5 bases short and J 6 bases short, with 9 bases between. The CDR3 coding sequence is TGTGCCACCAGTGGCGACGCGGATGGCTACACCTTC. Protein: CATSGDADGYTF.

This CDR3 is CASSPGLAVHEQYF. The CDR3 DNA follows: TGTGCCAGCAGCCCGGGACTAGCGGTACACGAGCAGTACTTC. The chain combines TRBV5-4 with TRBJ2-7; 11 bases map to TRBD2. CDR1 and CDR2 from the germline V gene are SGHNT and YYREEE (reference sequence). There are 14 residues in the CDR3. Germline trimming cut 4 bases from V and 5 bases from J; bases unmatched to any gene: 5.

The V gene is TRBV7-2, the J gene TRBJ2-5; 7 bases are a match to TRBD2. In germline, CDR1 is SGHTA, CDR2 FQGNSA. The CDR3 covers 12 residues. Losses at the gene ends were 1 base for V and 7 bases for J; bases not matched to a gene: 0. The CDR3: CASSLGGGTQYF. The CDR3 DNA follows: TGTGCCAGCAGCTTAGGCGGGGGGACCCAGTACTTC.

The chain carries TRBV7-8 and TRBJ1-5; tentatively, D is TRBD1 (5 bases). The CDR3 is made up of 17 amino acids. Per the germline V gene, CDR1 is SGHVS and CDR2 is FQNEAQ. V was cut by 2 bases and J by 2 bases, with 16 bases left in between. The CDR3 nucleotides read TGTGCCAGCAGCTTATCGGGGGGGAGACAGCGCAATCAGCCCCAGCATTTT. Amino acid sequence: CASSLSGGRQRNQPQHF.

This clone occurred once. The chain carries TRBV2 and TRBJ2-7; possibly TRBD2 for D (5 bases). Germline CDR1 and CDR2: SNHLY and FYNNEI. The CDR3 covers 12 residues. V lost 10 bases to trimming and J lost 2 bases, with 12 bases between them. CDR3: CATAGETYEQYF. The CDR3 DNA is TGTGCCACCGCCGGGGAAACCTACGAGCAGTACTTC. The variable domain in full, with the rest retrieved from reference TRBV2 and TRBJ2-7, is EPEVTQTPSHQVTQMGQEVILRCVPISNHLYFYWYRQILGQKVEFLVSFYNNEISEKSEIFDDQFSVERPDGSNFTLKIRSTKLEDSAMYFCATAGETYEQYFGPGTRLTVT.

The DNA of the CDR3 is TGTGCCAGCAGTACAGATCAACTCTACAATGAGCAGTTCTTC. Translated: CASSTDQLYNEQFF. V is TRBV6-5 and J is TRBJ2-1; no definite D call. Trimming removed 5 bases at V and 3 bases at J, with 11 bases between. In germline, CDR1 is MNHEY, CDR2 SVGAGI. The CDR3 is made up of 14 amino acids.

This sequence joins TRBV5-1 and TRBJ2-2, with 9 bases matching TRBD1. Losses at the gene ends were 5 bases for V and 1 base for J; bases not matched to a gene: 6. CDR3 length equals 16 residues. CDR1 and CDR2 (germline): SGHRS, YFSETQ. CDR3 coding DNA: TGCGCCAGCAGACCACCGGGACAGGGGAACACCGGGGAGCTGTTTTTT. Its protein product is CASRPPGQGNTGELFF.

The rearrangement links TRBV4-1 to TRBJ1-5; 7 positions agree with TRBD1. Trimming cost V 8 bases and J 4 bases; bases outside gene matches: 5. The CDR3 length is 13 residues. Germline V gene data show CDR1 as MGHRA and CDR2 as YSYEKL. This CDR3 is CASADRVNQPQHF. The CDR3 coding sequence is TGCGCCAGCGCAGACAGGGTGAATCAGCCCCAGCATTTT.

The genes are TRBV7-2 and TRBJ2-7; maybe TRBD2 (5 bases). The CDR3 loop spans 13 amino acids. From germline, CDR1 is SGHTA and CDR2 FQGNSA. Trimming cost V 5 bases and J 2 bases, with 10 bases left between them. CDR3 nucleotides: TGTGCCAGCAGCGCCGGGGTTACCTACGAGCAGTACTTC. This encodes CASSAGVTYEQYF.

The chain employs TRBV6-5 and TRBJ2-1; perhaps TRBD1 as D (5 bases). CDR1 and CDR2 (germline): MNHEY, SVGAGI. The CDR3 loop spans 14 amino acids. The germline V and J ends were trimmed by 2 bases and 7 bases, with 12 bases remaining between them. Here the CDR3 DNA reads TGTGCCAGCAGTTACCCTGACAGACCAAATGAGCAGTTCTTC. Amino acid sequence: CASSYPDRPNEQFF.

J is TRBJ1-1 and V is TRBV5-1; no clear D gene. The CDR3 has 14 residues. Germline assignment: CDR1 SGHRS and CDR2 YFSETQ. Between the trimmed V and J ends, which lost 4 bases and 1 base, there was a span of 11 bases. CDR3 in amino acids: CASSPAVGNTEAFF. Here the CDR3 DNA reads TGCGCCAGCAGCCCAGCGGTGGGGAACACTGAAGCTTTCTTT.

CDR3 DNA: TGTGCCAGCAGCTCGGCGAACACCGGGGAGCTGTTTTTT. Residues: CASSSANTGELFF. The chain links TRBV7-8 to TRBJ2-2, with D unclear. The CDR3 has 13 amino acids. With 4 bases removed from V and 0 bases from J, the gap between germline ends came to 3 bases. In germline, CDR1 is SGHVS, CDR2 FQNEAQ.

This clone appeared a single time. This chain joins TRBV19 and TRBJ1-1; possible D gene TRBD1, 5 bases. The germline V and J ends were trimmed by 5 bases and 1 base, with 14 bases remaining between them. This CDR3 has 15 amino acids. The V gene's germline CDR1 is LNHDA and CDR2 SQIVND (reference sequence). CDR3 in amino acids: CASSGWRGKNTEAFF. DNA for the CDR3: TGTGCCAGTAGTGGGTGGCGGGGGAAGAACACTGAAGCTTTCTTT.

This chain connects TRBV3-1 (or the pseudogene TRBV3-2) to TRBJ2-2, with TRBD2 matching 12 bases. CDR3 length equals 16 residues. The V segment lost 4 bases and the J segment 5 bases; nucleotides outside the gene matches: 5. Germline V gene sequence: CDR1 LGHDT, CDR2 YNNKEL (reference sequence). The CDR3 sequence: CASSRLAGEETGELFF. DNA for the CDR3: TGTGCCAGCAGCCGACTAGCGGGAGAAGAAACCGGGGAGCTGTTTTTT.

The CDR3 protein is CASSEGGAEQYF. The DNA for the CDR3 is TGTGCCAGCAGTGAAGGGGGCGCCGAGCAGTACTTC. The rearrangement joins TRBV2 to TRBJ2-7; tentative D call: TRBD1 (5 bases). Trimming took 1 base from V and 6 from J, leaving 7 bases between them. The CDR3 contains 12 residues. The V gene's germline CDR1 is SNHLY and CDR2 FYNNEI.

The chain uses TRBV28 and TRBJ2-1, with 9 positions matching TRBD1. The CDR3 spans 16 residues. In germline, CDR1 is MDHEN, CDR2 SYDVKM. J gave up 0 bases and V 2 bases, and 2 bases lay outside the gene matches. CDR3 amino acids: CASSLLGQGSYNEQFF. DNA for the CDR3: TGTGCCAGCAGTTTACTGGGACAGGGCTCCTACAATGAGCAGTTCTTC.